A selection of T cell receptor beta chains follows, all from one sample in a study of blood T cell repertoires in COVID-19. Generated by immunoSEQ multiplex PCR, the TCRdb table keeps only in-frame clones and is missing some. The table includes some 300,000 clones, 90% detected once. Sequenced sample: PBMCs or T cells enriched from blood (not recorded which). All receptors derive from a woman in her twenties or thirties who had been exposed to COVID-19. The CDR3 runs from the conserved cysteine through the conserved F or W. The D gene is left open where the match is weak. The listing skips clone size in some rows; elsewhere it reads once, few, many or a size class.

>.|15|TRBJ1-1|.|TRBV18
CASSPGKDTNTEAFF
TGTGCCAGCTCACCAGGCAAGGACACGAACACTGAAGCTTTCTTT
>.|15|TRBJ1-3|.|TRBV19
CASRPRRGSGNTIYF
TGTGCCAGTCGCCCTCGTAGGGGATCCGGAAACACCATATATTTT
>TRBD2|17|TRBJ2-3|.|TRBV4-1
CASSHAGTSGGTYTQYF
TGCGCCAGCAGCCACGCTGGTACTAGCGGGGGGACGTATACGCAGTATTTT
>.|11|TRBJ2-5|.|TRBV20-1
CSARAQETQYF
TGCAGTGCTAGAGCTCAGGAGACCCAGTACTTC
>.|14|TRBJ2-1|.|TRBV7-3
CASSLGGVYNEQFF
TGTGCCAGCAGCTTAGGAGGGGTCTACAATGAGCAGTTCTTC
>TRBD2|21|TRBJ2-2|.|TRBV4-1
CASSPLTLRTSGGASAGELFF
TGCGCCAGCAGCCCCTTGACTCTACGGACTAGCGGGGGGGCCTCCGCCGGGGAGCTGTTTTTT
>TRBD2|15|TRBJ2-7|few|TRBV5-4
CASSHTSGSSYEQYF
TGTGCCAGCAGCCATACTAGCGGAAGCTCCTACGAGCAGTACTTC
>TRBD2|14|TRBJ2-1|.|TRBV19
CASKPRGAYNEQFF
TGTGCCAGTAAGCCGCGGGGGGCCTACAATGAGCAGTTCTTC
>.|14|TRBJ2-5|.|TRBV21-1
CASSPRDSQETQYF
TGTGCCAGCAGCCCACGGGACTCCCAAGAGACCCAGTACTTC
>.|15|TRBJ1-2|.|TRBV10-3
CAISESQDSNYGYTF
TGTGCCATCAGTGAGTCACAGGACAGTAACTATGGCTACACCTTC
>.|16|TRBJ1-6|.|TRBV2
CAIPAGGGAYNSPLHF
TGTGCCATCCCAGCTGGGGGAGGCGCCTATAATTCACCCCTCCACTTT
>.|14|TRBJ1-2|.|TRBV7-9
CASSSGRQVYGYTF
TGTGCCAGCAGCTCCGGAAGACAGGTCTATGGCTACACCTTC
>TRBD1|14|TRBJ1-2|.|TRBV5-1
CASSLEDRVYGYTF
TGCGCCAGCAGCTTGGAGGACAGGGTCTATGGCTACACCTTC
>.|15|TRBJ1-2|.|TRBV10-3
CAIKAGQGGTYGYTF
TGTGCCATCAAGGCCGGGCAGGGTGGTACCTATGGCTACACCTTC
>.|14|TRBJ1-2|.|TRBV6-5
CASRFGGSGYGYTF
TGTGCCAGCAGATTCGGGGGGAGTGGCTATGGCTACACCTTC
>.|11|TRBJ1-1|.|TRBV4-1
CASSQGGGAFF
TGCGCCAGCAGCCAAGGAGGGGGAGCTTTCTTT
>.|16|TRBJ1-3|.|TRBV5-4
CASSLEPIISGNTIYF
TGTGCCAGCAGCTTGGAACCTATTATCTCTGGAAACACCATATATTTT
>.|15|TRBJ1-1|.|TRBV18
CASSPDSNLGTEAFF
TGTGCCAGCTCACCGGACAGTAATTTGGGCACTGAAGCTTTCTTT
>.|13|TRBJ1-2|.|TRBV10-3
CAISDDGVYGYTF
TGTGCCATCAGTGACGACGGGGTCTATGGCTACACCTTC
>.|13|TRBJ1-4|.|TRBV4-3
CASSLRTNEKLFF
TGCGCCAGCAGCCTTAGAACTAATGAAAAACTGTTTTTT
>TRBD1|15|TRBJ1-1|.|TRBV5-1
CASSLGTGMNTEAFF
TGCGCCAGCAGCTTGGGGACAGGGATGAACACTGAAGCTTTCTTT
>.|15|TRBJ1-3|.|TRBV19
CASKISSGSGNTIYF
TGTGCCAGCAAAATTTCGAGCGGATCTGGAAACACCATATATTTT
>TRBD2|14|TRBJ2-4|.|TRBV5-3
CARSTSGGLGDQYF
TGTGCCAGAAGCACTAGCGGGGGGCTCGGGGATCAGTACTTC
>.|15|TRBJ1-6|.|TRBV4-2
CASSQRDNGNSPLHF
TGTGCCAGCAGCCAACGCGACAACGGTAATTCACCCCTCCACTTT
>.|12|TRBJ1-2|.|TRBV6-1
CASSDGSYGYTF
TGTGCCAGCAGTGATGGCAGCTATGGCTACACCTTC
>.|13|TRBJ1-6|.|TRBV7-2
CASSLVQNSPLHF
TGTGCCAGCAGCTTAGTTCAGAATTCACCCCTCCACTTT
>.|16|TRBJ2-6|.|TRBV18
CASSSPLISGANVLTF
TGTGCCAGCTCATCGCCCCTAATTTCTGGGGCCAACGTCCTGACTTTC
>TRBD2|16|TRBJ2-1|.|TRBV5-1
CASSLLAGSTYNEQFF
TGCGCCAGCAGCTTGCTAGCGGGGTCCACCTACAATGAGCAGTTCTTC
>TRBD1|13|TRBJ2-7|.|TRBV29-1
CSVARTGVGEQYF
TGCAGCGTTGCGCGGACAGGGGTTGGCGAGCAGTACTTC
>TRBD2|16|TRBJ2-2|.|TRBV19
CASSLLAGVNTGELFF
TGTGCCAGTAGTCTCCTGGCGGGAGTTAACACCGGGGAGCTGTTTTTT
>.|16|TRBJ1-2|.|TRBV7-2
CASSLYYSVSDYGYTF
TGTGCCAGCAGCTTATATTATTCGGTGTCGGACTATGGCTACACCTTC
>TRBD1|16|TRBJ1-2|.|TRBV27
CASSPRTGSGNYGYTF
TGTGCCAGCAGTCCTCGGACAGGGTCGGGTAACTATGGCTACACCTTC
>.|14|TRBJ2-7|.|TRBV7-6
CASSLGAGSYEQYF
TGTGCCAGCAGCTTAGGGGCAGGCTCCTACGAGCAGTACTTC
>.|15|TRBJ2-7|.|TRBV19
CASSGEWGLGLEQYF
TGTGCCAGTAGTGGCGAATGGGGTTTGGGACTCGAGCAGTACTTC
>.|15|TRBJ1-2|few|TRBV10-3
CAISGTLSGNYGYTF
TGTGCCATCAGTGGAACCCTTTCGGGGAACTATGGCTACACCTTC
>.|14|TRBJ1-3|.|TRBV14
CASSQSISGNTIYF
TGTGCCAGCAGCCAATCTATCTCTGGAAACACCATATATTTT
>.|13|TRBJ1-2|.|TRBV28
CASSLSTVGGYTF
TGTGCCAGCAGTTTATCGACAGTGGGCGGCTACACCTTC
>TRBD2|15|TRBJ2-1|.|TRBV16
CASSYWTSGAHEQFF
TGTGCCAGCAGCTATTGGACTAGCGGGGCCCATGAGCAGTTCTTC
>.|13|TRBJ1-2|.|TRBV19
CATEAGLNYGYTF
TGTGCCACGGAGGCGGGACTCAACTATGGCTACACCTTC
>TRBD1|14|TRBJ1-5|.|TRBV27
CASSARDSNQPQHF
TGTGCCAGCAGCGCCCGGGACAGTAATCAGCCCCAGCATTTT
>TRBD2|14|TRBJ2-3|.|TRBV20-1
CSASWGGSTDTQYF
TGCAGTGCTAGTTGGGGGGGTAGCACAGATACGCAGTATTTT
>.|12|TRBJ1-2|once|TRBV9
CASTRVSYGYTF
TGTGCCAGCACCCGGGTCTCCTATGGCTACACCTTC
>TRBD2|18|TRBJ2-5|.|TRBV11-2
CASSLGTSGGPVVVTQYF
TGTGCCAGCAGCTTAGGGACTAGCGGGGGTCCCGTAGTGGTGACCCAGTACTTC
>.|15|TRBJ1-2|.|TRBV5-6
CASSLVWQGNYGYTF
TGTGCCAGCAGCTTGGTCTGGCAGGGCAACTATGGCTACACCTTC
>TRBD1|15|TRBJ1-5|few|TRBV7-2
CASSDSTGSGQPQHF
TGTGCCAGCAGCGATTCGACAGGGTCGGGGCAGCCCCAGCATTTT
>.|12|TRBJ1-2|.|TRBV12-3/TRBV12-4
CASTAGNYGYTF
TGTGCCAGCACCGCGGGGAACTATGGCTACACCTTC
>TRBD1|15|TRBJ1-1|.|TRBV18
CASSLRTGRDTEAFF
TGTGCCAGCTCACTTAGGACAGGGAGGGACACTGAAGCTTTCTTT
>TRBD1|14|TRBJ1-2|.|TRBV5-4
CASSFAGGNSGYTF
TGTGCCAGCAGCTTTGCAGGGGGCAATTCTGGCTACACCTTC
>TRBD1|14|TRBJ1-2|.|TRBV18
CASSPPQGARGYTF
TGTGCCAGCTCACCACCGCAGGGGGCGAGAGGCTACACCTTC
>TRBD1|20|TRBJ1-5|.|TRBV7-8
CASSLEGTGGGFGSNQPQHF
TGTGCCAGCAGCTTAGAAGGGACAGGGGGAGGGTTCGGAAGCAATCAGCCCCAGCATTTT
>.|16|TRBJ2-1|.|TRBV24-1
CATSDTRGARDNEQFF
TGTGCCACCAGTGACACACGGGGGGCGCGAGATAATGAGCAGTTCTTC
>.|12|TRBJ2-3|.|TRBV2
CAITGEVDTQYF
TGTGCCATCACAGGGGAGGTAGATACGCAGTATTTT
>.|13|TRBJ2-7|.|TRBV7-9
CASRAPSMGQQYF
TGTGCCAGCAGGGCCCCTTCCATGGGCCAGCAGTACTTC
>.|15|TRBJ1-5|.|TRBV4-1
CASSQDLAPNQPQHF
TGCGCCAGCAGCCAAGATTTAGCCCCCAATCAGCCCCAGCATTTT